What follows are 15 T cell receptor beta chains derived from one specimen sequenced in a study of cytomegalovirus exposure and HLA in healthy donors (dated by TCRdb to about 2017). The library relied on the immunoSEQ multiplex PCR assay. A mixture of 60 forward primers for TCR Vbeta segments and 13 reverse primers for TCR Jbeta segments was used in the multiplex PCR. This is the immuneACCESS table as TCRdb keeps it, with only in-frame sequences that have V and J called. A part of the clones is gone; compared with another copy, unresolved V genes explain less than half, and the rest is unexplained. This sample comprises fewer than 130,000 clones, 86% of them detected only once. The ten largest clones take up around 2% of the sample. Sequencing was carried out using PBMCs. These receptors all come from a man aged 40-49 years in good health and CMV-seronegative.

The chain uses TRBV30 and TRBJ1-1; possibly TRBD1 for D (5 bases). Per the germline V gene, CDR1 is GTSNPN and CDR2 is SVGIG (reference sequence). CDR3 size: 11 residues. V lost 5 bases and J 4 bases, leaving 8 bases between the germline ends. The CDR3: CAWVGGTEAFF. The CDR3 nucleotides read TGTGCCTGGGTGGGGGGCACTGAAGCTTTCTTT.

The table lists this clone with a count of one. J is TRBJ2-5 and V is TRBV7-9; 7 nucleotides agree with TRBD1. The CDR3 is made up of 14 amino acids. V shed 4 bases, J shed 0 bases, and the junction held 2 bases outside the gene matches. CDR1 and CDR2 (germline): SEHNR, FQNEAQ (reference sequence). CDR3 coding DNA: TGTGCCAGCAGCTCGACAGGGCACCAAGAGACCCAGTACTTC. It translates to CASSSTGHQETQYF.

J is TRBJ1-5 and V is TRBV5-4; 10 nucleotides match TRBD1. V shed 0 bases and J 1 base; nucleotides not matched to a gene: 1. CDR3 length: 16 residues. The germline V gene has CDR1 SGHNT and CDR2 YYREEE (reference sequence). For the CDR3, the DNA is TGTGCCAGCAGCTTGGGGGGACAGGGGAGCAATCAGCCCCAGCATTTT. Its protein product is CASSLGGQGSNQPQHF.

This chain uses TRBV4-3 with TRBJ1-4; D is perhaps TRBD1 (6 bases). The CDR3 length is 15 residues. The V and J ends lost 0 bases and 8 bases respectively, with 13 bases between them. Per the germline V gene, CDR1 is LGHNA and CDR2 is YSLEER. In nucleotides, the CDR3 is TGCGCCAGCAGCCAAGAAAGCAGGGGAAGAGAAAAACTGTTTTTT. Protein sequence: CASSQESRGREKLFF.

The chain carries TRBV6-1 and TRBJ1-2; 8 nucleotides line up with TRBD1. Losses at the gene ends were 0 bases for V and 6 bases for J; bases not matched to a gene: 3. Per germline, CDR1 MNHNS and CDR2 SASEGT. This CDR3 is built from 14 residues. CDR3 bases: TGTGCCAGCAGTGAAGCCGGCAGGGGGCATGGCTACACCTTC. Translating gives CASSEAGRGHGYTF.

This chain uses TRBV9 with TRBJ2-2; 8 bases align to TRBD1. The V gene end was trimmed by 4 bases and the J gene end by 6 bases; junction bases not matched to a gene: 5. This CDR3 has 14 residues. Germline V lookup: CDR1 SGDLS, CDR2 YYNGEE. CDR3 loop: CASSLTGEAGELFF. CDR3 nucleotides: TGTGCCAGCAGCTTGACAGGGGAGGCCGGGGAGCTGTTTTTT.

This clone appeared a few times. V is TRBV6-6 and J is TRBJ1-5; weak D call: TRBD1 (5 bases). The germline gives CDR1 MNHNY, CDR2 SVGAGI (reference sequence). The V gene lost 6 bases and the J gene lost 10 bases, with 10 bases spanning the gap. The length of the CDR3 is 11 residues. The CDR3 sequence is CASSQGEPQHF. The DNA for the CDR3 is TGTGCCAGCAGCCAGGGTGAACCCCAGCATTTT.

V gene TRBV28 combines with J gene TRBJ1-6, with TRBD1 identical over 7 bases. The germline V gene has CDR1 MDHEN and CDR2 SYDVKM. This CDR3 comprises 15 residues. The V segment lost 7 bases and the J segment 7 bases; nucleotides outside the gene matches: 10. CDR3 bases: TGTGCCAGCAATCAGGGGACAGTCGTGAATTCACCCCTCCACTTT. It specifies CASNQGTVVNSPLHF. Based on the CDR3 plus reference TRBV28 and TRBJ1-6, the full variable domain is DVKVTQSSRYLVKRTGEKVFLECVQDMDHENMFWYRQDPGLGLRLIYFSYDVKMKEKGDIPEGYSVSREKKERFSLILESASTNQTSMYLCASNQGTVVNSPLHFGNGTRLTVT.

This chain uses TRBV29-1 with TRBJ1-2, with TRBD1 identical over 8 bases. This CDR3 region has 12 residues. V gave up 6 bases and J gave up 5 bases; unmatched junction bases: 5. CDR1 is SQVTM, CDR2 ANQGSEA, per germline. The CDR3, as DNA: TGCAGCGTCGGACAGGGCGAGTATGGCTACACCTTC. Translated: CSVGQGEYGYTF.

The chain recombines TRBV5-1 with TRBJ1-5; 7 bases line up with TRBD1. Germline V gene sequence: CDR1 SGHRS, CDR2 YFSETQ. Unmatched junction bases numbered 4, after V lost 2 bases and J lost 2 bases. The CDR3 covers 15 residues. CDR3 in amino acids: CASSLQGKGNQPQHF. In DNA, the CDR3 is TGCGCCAGCAGCTTACAGGGGAAGGGCAATCAGCCCCAGCATTTT.

The J gene is TRBJ2-1, the V gene TRBV6-1, with 9 bases matching TRBD2. The germline CDR1 and CDR2 sequences are MNHNS and SASEGT. This CDR3 spans 15 amino acids. J lost 8 bases, V lost 5 bases, and 10 bases had no gene match. CDR3 in DNA: TGTGCCAGCAGTTTCGAGCGGGGGGAGAAGCATGAGCAGTTCTTC. It codes for CASSFERGEKHEQFF.

This chain joins TRBV18 and TRBJ2-1, with TRBD1 matching 10 bases. V dropped 3 bases and J dropped 8; count of bases not matched to a gene: 7. Germline V gene data show CDR1 as KGHSH and CDR2 as LQKENI. The CDR3 loop spans 15 amino acids. The CDR3 loop reads CASSPETGGLYEQFF. The CDR3 DNA follows: TGTGCCAGCTCACCGGAGACAGGGGGCTTGTATGAGCAGTTCTTC.

The rearrangement links TRBV6-6 to TRBJ2-3; no definite D call. Germline V gene data show CDR1 as MNHNY and CDR2 as SVGAGI (reference sequence). Trimming cost V 2 bases and J 1 base, with 7 bases left between them. The CDR3 has 14 residues. The CDR3 nucleotides read TGTGCCAGCAGTTACCGTCCAGGCACAGATACGCAGTATTTT. Residues: CASSYRPGTDTQYF.

This chain connects TRBV30 to TRBJ1-6, with unresolved D. Germline V CDR1 and CDR2: GTSNPN, SVGIG (reference sequence). This CDR3 comprises 14 residues. V was pared by 4 bases and J by 8 bases, with 15 bases between. The CDR3 here is CAWKIPGAYSPLHF. CDR3 DNA sequence: TGTGCCTGGAAAATCCCGGGAGCATATTCACCCCTCCACTTT.

The rearrangement links TRBV27 to TRBJ1-5; no firm D call. Trimming removed 2 bases at V and 2 bases at J, with 10 bases between. The CDR3 extends over 15 amino acids. Per germline, CDR1 MNHEY and CDR2 SMNVEV (reference sequence). CDR3 loop: CASSLAWSGNQPQHF. CDR3 bases: TGTGCCAGCAGTTTAGCGTGGAGTGGCAATCAGCCCCAGCATTTT.